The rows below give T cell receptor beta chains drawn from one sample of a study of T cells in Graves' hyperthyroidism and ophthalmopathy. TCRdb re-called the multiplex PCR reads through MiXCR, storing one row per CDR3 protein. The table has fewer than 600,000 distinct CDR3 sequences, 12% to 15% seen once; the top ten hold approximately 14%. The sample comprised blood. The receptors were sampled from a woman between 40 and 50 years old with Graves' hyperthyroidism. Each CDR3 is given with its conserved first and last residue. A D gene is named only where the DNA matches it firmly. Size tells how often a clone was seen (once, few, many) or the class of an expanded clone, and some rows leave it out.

CDR3aa: CASSAGHQETQYF
CDR3nt: TGTGCCAGCAGCGCGGGACACCAAGAGACCCAGTACTTC
abundance: few
v_gene: TRBV5-6
j_gene: TRBJ2-5
d_gene: NA

CDR3aa: CASSLAGRQTQYF
CDR3nt: TGTGCCAGCAGCTTAGCTGGGAGACAGACCCAGTACTTC
abundance: many
v_gene: TRBV7-2
j_gene: TRBJ2-5
d_gene: NA

CDR3aa: CSAGPSGETQYF
CDR3nt: TGCAGTGCGGGACCGTCGGGGGAGACCCAGTACTTC
abundance: many
v_gene: TRBV20-1
j_gene: TRBJ2-5
d_gene: NA

CDR3aa: CASTGPGGESYGYTF
CDR3nt: TGTGCCAGCACCGGGCCGGGGGGAGAGAGCTATGGCTACACCTTC
abundance: NA
v_gene: TRBV28
j_gene: TRBJ1-2
d_gene: NA

CDR3aa: CASSASPAPQEGTEAFF
CDR3nt: TGTGCCAGCAGCGCATCCCCAGCGCCTCAGGAGGGCACTGAAGCTTTCTTT
abundance: few
v_gene: TRBV9
j_gene: TRBJ1-1
d_gene: NA

CDR3aa: CSAFDRVFAYEQYF
CDR3nt: TGCAGTGCTTTTGACAGGGTGTTTGCGTACGAGCAGTACTTC
abundance: many
v_gene: TRBV20-1
j_gene: TRBJ2-7
d_gene: TRBD1

CDR3aa: CASSLTGGAEQYF
CDR3nt: TGTGCCAGCAGTTTAACAGGGGGAGCCGAGCAGTACTTC
abundance: many
v_gene: TRBV12-3/TRBV12-4
j_gene: TRBJ2-7
d_gene: TRBD1

CDR3aa: CASRPDRGLNYRSGNTIYF
CDR3nt: TGTGCCAGCAGACCTGACAGGGGGCTTAATTACCGGTCTGGAAACACCATATATTTT
abundance: few
v_gene: TRBV7-9
j_gene: TRBJ1-3
d_gene: TRBD1

CDR3aa: CASSFGQSSTDTQYF
CDR3nt: TGTGCCAGCAGCTTCGGTCAGTCTAGCACAGATACGCAGTATTTT
abundance: many
v_gene: TRBV7-2
j_gene: TRBJ2-3
d_gene: NA

CDR3aa: CASSFLNGATYNRTQYF
CDR3nt: TGTGCCAGCAGCTTTTTAAACGGGGCGACGTACAACCGGACCCAGTACTTC
abundance: many
v_gene: TRBV7-8
j_gene: TRBJ2-5
d_gene: NA

CDR3aa: CASSLQGPSYEQYF
CDR3nt: TGTGCCAGCAGCCTACAAGGACCCTCATACGAGCAGTACTTC
abundance: few
v_gene: TRBV7-9
j_gene: TRBJ2-7
d_gene: NA

CDR3aa: CASSLQNLASSSQDTQYF
CDR3nt: TGCGCCAGCAGCTTACAAAATCTAGCATCTTCTTCTCAGGATACGCAGTATTTT
abundance: few
v_gene: TRBV5-1
j_gene: TRBJ2-3
d_gene: NA

CDR3aa: CASTQDRGSETQYF
CDR3nt: TGCGCCAGCACCCAGGACAGGGGTTCAGAGACCCAGTACTTC
abundance: few
v_gene: TRBV5-1
j_gene: TRBJ2-5
d_gene: TRBD1

CDR3aa: CASSSPGIGEQFF
CDR3nt: TGTGCCAGCAGTTCTCCCGGAATTGGCGAGCAGTTCTTC
abundance: NA
v_gene: TRBV6-5
j_gene: TRBJ2-1
d_gene: NA

CDR3aa: CASSRGEFGGTNGKLFF
CDR3nt: TGTGCCAGCAGCCGGGGGGAGTTCGGCGGGACTAATGGAAAACTGTTTTTT
abundance: few
v_gene: TRBV28
j_gene: TRBJ1-4
d_gene: NA

CDR3aa: CARVPGQQNTEAFF
CDR3nt: TGTGCCAGGGTCCCGGGACAGCAGAACACTGAAGCTTTCTTT
abundance: many
v_gene: TRBV6-1
j_gene: TRBJ1-1
d_gene: TRBD1

CDR3aa: CASSLGVATSGRSYEQYF
CDR3nt: TGCGCCAGCAGCTTGGGTGTTGCGACTAGCGGGAGGTCCTACGAGCAGTACTTC
abundance: many
v_gene: TRBV5-1
j_gene: TRBJ2-7
d_gene: TRBD2